This TCR beta chain emerged from a study of Ad26.COV2.S vaccination and SARS-CoV-2 variants. Study-wide context: Donor was assigned to the Ad26.COV2.S arm of trial COV1001.

Clones were read by immunoSEQ multiplex PCR, and TCRdb kept only the in-frame ones, dropping some. Of 330,000 or so clones listed, about 90% were seen once; the top ten hold approximately 5%. Overall study findings and caveats: People who got the vaccine or the placebo had similar non-spike TCR breadth. Post-vaccination breadth of spike-specific CD8+ and CD4+ T cell responses was reportedly substantial. The study found higher spike-specific TCR breadth in vaccine than placebo recipients.

This clone was counted between two and nine times. Its antigen remains unidentified. The sample's treatment: roughly 20 received Ad26.COV2.S at low or high dose, single or two shots; roughly 5 received placebo; per-sample allocation not given. Material that was analyzed had been drawn on day 63 after the first vaccine or placebo injection. With 2 bases removed from V and 2 bases from J, the gap between germline ends came to 12 bases. Germline V gene data show CDR1 as MNHEY and CDR2 as SVGAGI. CDR3 length: 16 residues. This TCR was sampled from a person aged 18-60 years who received the Ad26.COV2.S COVID-19 vaccine or a placebo. The starting material was peripheral blood, obtained in a trial of Ad26.COV2.S vaccine versus placebo. V usage is TRBV6-5 and J usage is TRBJ2-2; tentatively, D is TRBD2 (6 bases). The CDR3, as DNA: TGTGCCAGCAGTTACCCCGGGGGAGCTAACACCGGGGAGCTGTTTTTT. Amino acids: CASSYPGGANTGELFF.